The 5 T cell receptor beta chains listed next were all sequenced from one sample in a study of tissue T cells after allogeneic stem cell transplantation. Assay used: immunoSEQ multiplex PCR; TCRdb lists only in-frame clones, some missing. The data show about 640 clones, about 49% seen once. Time point defined: mouse harvest day 14 after allogeneic transplant. Mouse grafts combined 10^7 T-cell-depleted bone marrow cells with 10^6 splenic CD5+ T cells. Material for sequencing was liver tissue. Source of these receptors: a female BALB/c mouse given C57BL/6 T cells with graft-versus-host disease after an allogeneic hematopoietic cell transplant.

A few counts support this clone. Genes and germline are mouse. The DNA ends 1 residue before the CDR3 does, and the rest of the CDR3 is filled in from the germline J gene. The chain joins TRBV15 to TRBJ2-7; no definite D call. The CDR3 is made up of 11 amino acids. Germline V CDR1 and CDR2: SGHND, FRSKSL. V lost 3 bases to trimming and J lost 3 bases, with 3 bases between them. The DNA read from the CDR3 is TGTGCCAGCAGTTTGGACTATGAACAGTAC. It yields the protein CASSLDYEQY. The whole CDR3 reads CASSLDYEQYF.

Of note for this clone: Gene and germline names: mouse. The read stops 1 residue short of the end of the CDR3; the missing end is completed from the germline J gene. The chain joins TRBV12-1 to TRBJ2-2; possible D gene TRBD1, 5 bases. This CDR3 contains 13 residues. Germline lookup yields CDR1 SGHSN and CDR2 HYEKVE. V lost 2 bases to trimming and J lost 5 bases, with 8 bases between them. The CDR3 spells CASSPYRTGQLYF. CDR3 bases read: TGTGCCAGCTCTCCCTACAGGACCGGGCAGCTCTAC.

Relative to its sample, this clone is hyperexpanded. All gene names here are mouse names. The DNA ends 1 residue before the CDR3 does, and the rest of the CDR3 is filled in from the germline J gene. In the same sample, other DNA sequences code for this CDR3. The rearrangement uses TRBV19 and TRBJ2-7; D unclear. Looked up from germline, CDR1 is FNHDT and CDR2 is SITEND (reference sequence). Between the trimmed V and J ends, which lost 4 bases and 4 bases, there was a span of 6 bases. The CDR3 runs 11 residues. CDR3 protein: CASSPSYEQYF. The part of the CDR3 DNA that was read is TGTGCCAGCAGTCCCTCTTATGAACAGTAC.

This clone has just a few counts. Any gene name here is a mouse gene name. The CDR3 is cut off 1 residue early in the read; its end comes from the germline J gene. V is TRBV16 and J is TRBJ2-7, with TRBD1 identical over 11 bases. The CDR3 contains 15 residues. The V gene end was trimmed by 1 base and the J gene end by 3 bases; junction bases not matched to a gene: 2. The germline V gene has CDR1 SGHSA and CDR2 FRNQAP. Partial CDR3 DNA: TGTGCAAGCAGCTTAGGCGGGACAGGGGGCTATGAACAGTAC. The encoded protein is CASSLGGTGGYEQY. The full CDR3 sequence reads CASSLGGTGGYEQYF. Full variable domain (remainder filled in from reference TRBV16 and TRBJ2-7): NAGVIQTPRHKVTGKGQEATLWCEPISGHSAVFWYRQTIVQGLEFLTYFRNQAPIDDSGMPKERFSAQMPNQSHSTLKIQSTQPQDSAVYLCASSLGGTGGYEQYFGPGTRLTVL.

This clone was detected a few times. The listed genes are named as in mouse. Coverage ceases 1 residue before the CDR3 finishes, and the germline J gene fills in the end. The rearrangement joins TRBV2 to TRBJ2-1, with D unclear. This CDR3 region has 14 residues. Germline assignment: CDR1 LGHNA and CDR2 YSYQKL. Trimming took off 0 bases at V and 0 bases at J, with 3 bases between the two ends. The CDR3 here is CASSQDSNYAEQFF. The sequenced part of the CDR3 DNA is TGTGCCAGCAGCCAAGACAGTAACTATGCTGAGCAGTTC.